This T cell receptor beta chain was identified in a study of T-cell memory formation after mild COVID-19. With V trimmed by 7 bases and J by 1 base, 4 bases remained unmatched. The CDR3 has 13 residues. Germline V gives CDR1 SQVTM, CDR2 ANQGSEA. TCRdb ran MiXCR on the 5' RACE reads and lists one entry per CDR3 protein. Of around 190,000 distinct CDR3 sequences in the sample, about a fifth are singletons; the top ten hold more than 3%. The chain joins TRBV29-1 to TRBJ2-1, with TRBD1 identical over 7 bases. Sequencing used PBMCs or a T cell subset sorted from them (not recorded which). The sequence derives from a man younger than 35 who had mild COVID-19 (a few samples of this study predate the infection). Cell type and time point are not known. CDR3 nucleotide sequence: TGCAGCGGAATGACAGGGTCCTACAATGAGCAGTTCTTC. Amino acid sequence: CSGMTGSYNEQFF.